This paragraph covers one T cell receptor delta chain sequence. No antigen is known for it. The data originate from a study of Vδ1+ human thymocytes. Sequences come from RNA converted to cDNA by reverse transcription. Multiplex PCR used pooled V-gene forward primers and a constant-region reverse primer to amplify CDR3s. TCRdb used CATT to re-call clones from the multiplex PCR reads. The table shows about 75,000 delta-chain clones, with more than 30% occurring only once. Thymocytes were sorted as CD3+ TCRVdelta1+ TCRVdelta2- after alphabeta T cell depletion. Findings and caveats of the study: Unlike peripheral blood Vdelta1+ controls, thymic delta-chain sequences included about 20% Vdelta2 and few Vdelta3. Thymic TRG and TRD repertoires appeared highly polyclonal, with Gaussian CDR3 length distributions.

CDR1 and CDR2 (germline): TSWWSYY, QGS. The trim removed 2 bases at V and 2 bases at J, leaving 10 bases unmatched. There are 21 residues in the CDR3. This TCR came from a boy in the first two years of life who had congenital heart surgery. This chain connects TRDV1 to TRDJ3; 12 positions agree with TRDD3. The sequenced sample was Vdelta1+ gamma-delta thymocytes from the thymus. Regarding subset: FACS-sorted CD3+ TCRalphabeta- TCRVdelta1+ TCRVdelta2- thymocytes. The CDR3 is CALGEKLWGIRAPWDTRQMFF. DNA for the CDR3: TGTGCTCTTGGGGAAAAACTCTGGGGGATACGGGCCCCCTGGGACACCCGACAGATGTTTTTC.